The rows below give T cell receptor beta chains drawn from one sample of a study of cytomegalovirus exposure and HLA in healthy donors. The method was immunoSEQ multiplex PCR; TCRdb's version includes in-frame clones alone and lacks a portion of them. The sample yields 110,000 or so clones, approximately 69% seen once. Specimen: PBMCs. These receptors all come from a woman aged 40 to 50 in good health and CMV-seropositive. Each CDR3 is given with its conserved first and last residue. A D gene is named only where the DNA matches it firmly. The size of a clone is reported for some rows only, either as once, few or many, or as a class for expanded clones.

J gene,D gene,V gene,clone size,CDR3 protein,CDR3 DNA
TRBJ2-1,TRBD1,TRBV29-1,NA,CSVKNGGTGYNEQFF,TGCAGCGTTAAGAACGGCGGGACAGGGTACAATGAGCAGTTCTTC
TRBJ2-5,TRBD2,TRBV11-2,NA,CASSLVGPGLAGGQETQYF,TGTGCCAGCAGCTTAGTTGGGCCGGGACTAGCGGGGGGCCAAGAGACCCAGTACTTC
TRBJ2-3,TRBD2,TRBV10-3,NA,CAISDPGWRGGPTDTQYF,TGTGCCATCAGTGACCCAGGTTGGCGGGGGGGCCCGACAGATACGCAGTATTTT
TRBJ1-3,NA,TRBV4-1,NA,CASSQASRNPGNTIYF,TGCGCCAGCAGCCAAGCGTCCAGGAACCCTGGAAACACCATATATTTT
TRBJ2-4,TRBD2,TRBV6-1,NA,CASGGVVPKNIQYF,TGTGCCAGCGGGGGGGTAGTCCCCAAAAACATTCAGTACTTC
TRBJ1-4,NA,TRBV9,NA,CASSVGGRGEKLFF,TGTGCCAGCAGCGTTGGGGGACGGGGGGAAAAACTGTTTTTT
TRBJ2-1,TRBD2,TRBV5-1,NA,CASSLGGLAGGPTQGEQFF,TGCGCCAGCAGCTTGGGCGGACTAGCGGGAGGGCCTACCCAAGGTGAGCAGTTCTTC
TRBJ2-7,TRBD1,TRBV5-1,few,CASSPGTVLSIITYEQYF,TGCGCCAGCAGCCCCGGGACAGTCCTCTCTATAATAACCTACGAGCAGTACTTC
TRBJ2-5,TRBD1,TRBV7-3,NA,CASSLTGGWETQYF,TGTGCCAGCAGCCTCACAGGGGGCTGGGAGACCCAGTACTTC
TRBJ2-1,NA,TRBV6-6,many,CASSYPYNEQFF,TGTGCCAGCAGTTACCCTTACAATGAGCAGTTCTTC
TRBJ2-7,NA,TRBV6-5,NA,CASSKTGLPTYEQYF,TGTGCCAGCAGCAAAACAGGGCTCCCAACCTACGAGCAGTACTTC
TRBJ2-1,TRBD1,TRBV7-9,NA,CATPLTGGYNEQFF,TGTGCCACCCCTTTGACAGGGGGTTACAATGAGCAGTTCTTC
TRBJ2-7,TRBD1,TRBV7-2,NA,CASSWDSYEQYF,TGTGCCAGCAGCTGGGACAGCTACGAGCAGTACTTC